The clone carrying this T cell receptor beta chain was observed a single time. Its antigen is not identified. The data were produced by immunoSEQ multiplex PCR, yet TCRdb's version contains in-frame clones alone and is incomplete. The sample holds about 150,000 clones; under 95% are singletons and the top ten take around 4.4%. The data originate from a study of T cell responses to AZD1222 COVID-19 vaccine. Study observations and caveats: At study baseline, merely five or six AZD1222 recipients were seropositive. CD4 TCRs associated with vaccination spanned spike, dominating at 160-218 and 743-854. Clonal diversity was possibly underestimated, and white British individuals and females predominated among donors.

Germline loops: CDR1 ENHRY, CDR2 SYGVKD. Trimming removed 0 bases at V and 4 bases at J, with 21 bases between. This CDR3 has 18 amino acids. This chain connects TRBV10-3 to TRBJ1-2; D call uncertain. Sequenced material: peripheral blood, taken on day 0 of AZD1222 vaccination. The origin of this receptor is an adult in good health. CDR3 bases: TGTGCCATCAGTGAGTCTATATGGGAGGGTGTCTCCGGCTATGGCTACACCTTC. Protein product: CAISESIWEGVSGYGYTF.